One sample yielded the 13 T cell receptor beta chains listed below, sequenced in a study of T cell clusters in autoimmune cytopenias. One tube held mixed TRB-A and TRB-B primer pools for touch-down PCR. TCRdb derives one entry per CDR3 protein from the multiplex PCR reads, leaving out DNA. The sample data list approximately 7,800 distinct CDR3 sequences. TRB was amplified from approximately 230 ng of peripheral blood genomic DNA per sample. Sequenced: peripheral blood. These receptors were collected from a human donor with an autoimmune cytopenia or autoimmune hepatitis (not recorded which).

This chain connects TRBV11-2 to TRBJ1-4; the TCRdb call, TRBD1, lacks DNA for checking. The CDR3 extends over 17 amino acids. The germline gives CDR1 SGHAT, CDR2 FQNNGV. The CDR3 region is CASSDRTGEGNNEKLFF.

The CDR3 reads CASSLVASGGAYEQYF. This chain joins TRBV5-1 and TRBJ2-7; the TCRdb call, TRBD2, lacks DNA for checking. The CDR3 extends over 16 amino acids. Germline CDR1 is SGHRS and CDR2 is YFSETQ.

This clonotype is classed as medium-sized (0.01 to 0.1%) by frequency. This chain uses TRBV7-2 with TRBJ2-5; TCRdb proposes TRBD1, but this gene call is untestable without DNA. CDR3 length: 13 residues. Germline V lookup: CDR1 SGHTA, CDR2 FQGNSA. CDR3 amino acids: CASMPWGKETQYF. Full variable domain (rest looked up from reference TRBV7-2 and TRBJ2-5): GAGVSQSPSNKVTEKGKDVELRCDPISGHTALYWYRQSLGQGLEFLIYFQGNSAPDKSGLPSDRFSAERTGGSVSTLTIQRTQQEDSAVYLCASMPWGKETQYFGPGTRLLVL.

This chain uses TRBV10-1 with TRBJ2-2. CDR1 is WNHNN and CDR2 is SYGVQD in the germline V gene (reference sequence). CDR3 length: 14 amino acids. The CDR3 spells CASSEYGNTGELFF.

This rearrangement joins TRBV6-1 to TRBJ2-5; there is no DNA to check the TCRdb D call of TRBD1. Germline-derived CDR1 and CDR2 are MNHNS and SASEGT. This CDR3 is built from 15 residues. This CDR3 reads CASRARTGGQETQYF.

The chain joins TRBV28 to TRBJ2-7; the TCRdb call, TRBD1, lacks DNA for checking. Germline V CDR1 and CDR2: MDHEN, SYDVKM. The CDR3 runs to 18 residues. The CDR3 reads CASSPLLKGTGHPYEQYF. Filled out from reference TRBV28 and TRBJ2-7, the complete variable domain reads DVKVTQSSRYLVKRTGEKVFLECVQDMDHENMFWYRQDPGLGLRLIYFSYDVKMKEKGDIPEGYSVSREKKERFSLILESASTNQTSMYLCASSPLLKGTGHPYEQYFGPGTRLTVT.

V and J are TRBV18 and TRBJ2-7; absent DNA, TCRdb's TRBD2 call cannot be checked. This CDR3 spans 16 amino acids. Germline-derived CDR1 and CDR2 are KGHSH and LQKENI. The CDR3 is CASSPGQLGLVGEQYF.

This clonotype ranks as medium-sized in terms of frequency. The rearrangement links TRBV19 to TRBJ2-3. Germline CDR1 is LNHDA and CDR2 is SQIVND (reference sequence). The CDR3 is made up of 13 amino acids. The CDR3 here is CASSIRNTDTQYF.

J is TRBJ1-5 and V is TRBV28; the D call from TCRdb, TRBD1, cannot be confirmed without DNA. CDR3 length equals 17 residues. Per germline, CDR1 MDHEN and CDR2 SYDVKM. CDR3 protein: CASSFRRTGRGHAPQHF.

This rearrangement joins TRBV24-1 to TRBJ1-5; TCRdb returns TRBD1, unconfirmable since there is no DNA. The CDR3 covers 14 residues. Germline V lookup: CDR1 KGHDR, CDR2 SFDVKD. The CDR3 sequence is CATSDHRGRQPQHF.

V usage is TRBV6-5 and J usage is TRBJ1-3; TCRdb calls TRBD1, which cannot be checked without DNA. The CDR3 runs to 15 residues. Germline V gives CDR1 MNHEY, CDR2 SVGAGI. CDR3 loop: CASSYSGGFGNTIYF.

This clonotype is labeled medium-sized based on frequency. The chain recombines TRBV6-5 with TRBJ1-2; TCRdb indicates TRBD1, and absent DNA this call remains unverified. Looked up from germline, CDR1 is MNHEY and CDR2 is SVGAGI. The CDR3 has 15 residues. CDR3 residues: CASSSHPDRGDGYTF.

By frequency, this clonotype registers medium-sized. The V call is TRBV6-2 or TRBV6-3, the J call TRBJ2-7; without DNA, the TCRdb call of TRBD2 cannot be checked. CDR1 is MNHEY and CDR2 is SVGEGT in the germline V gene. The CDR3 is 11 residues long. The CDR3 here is CASSYGGEQYF.